The 6 T cell receptor beta chains in this list originate from one sample, sequenced in a study of blood T cells in healthy people across ages. Together with a sample-barcoded 5' primer, a J-beta primer mix was included in a second PCR lasting about 6 to 11 cycles. Each CDR3 protein gets one entry after TCRdb re-called the 5' RACE reads with MiXCR. The sample holds around 1,000,000 distinct CDR3 sequences, 20% to 25% seen once. These data also featured in a second study, about T cells of mothers and their children.

Sequenced material: blood. These receptors were collected from a girl aged 2 to 9 in good health.

This clonotype was seen only a few times. The chain uses TRBV7-2 and TRBJ2-3; tentative D call: TRBD1 (5 bases). This CDR3 contains 14 residues. The germline V and J ends were trimmed by 5 bases and 4 bases, with 13 bases remaining between them. Germline V lookup: CDR1 SGHTA, CDR2 FQGNSA. The CDR3 protein is CASSPSWGPDTQYF. As DNA, the CDR3 is TGTGCCAGCAGCCCCTCTTGGGGCCCAGATACGCAGTATTTT.

The chain combines TRBV25-1 with TRBJ2-4; D is uncertain. The germline V gene has CDR1 MGHDK and CDR2 SYGVNS. Between the trimmed V and J ends, which lost 4 bases and 8 bases, there was a span of 9 bases. The CDR3 extends over 12 amino acids. The CDR3 sequence is CASSGHRDIQYF. CDR3 nucleotides: TGTGCCAGCAGTGGACACCGGGACATTCAGTACTTC.

The rearrangement joins TRBV12-3 or TRBV12-4 to TRBJ2-3; TRBD1 agrees at 7 bases. V was pared by 10 bases and J by 10 bases, with 17 bases of the junction left unmatched. The CDR3 is made up of 14 amino acids. CDR3 in DNA: TGTGCCACACTTGCAGGGGGTTTCATTCTGCCGCAGTATTTT. This encodes CATLAGGFILPQYF.

The chain employs TRBV10-3 and TRBJ1-2, with D perhaps TRBD1 (5 bases). Trimming stripped 10 bases from V and 7 bases from J, with 49 bases between. The CDR3 extends over 23 amino acids. The germline V gene encodes CDR1 ENHRY and CDR2 SYGVKD. The CDR3 loop is CATTLIATGGGALIQAGARGYTF. In DNA form, the CDR3 reads TGTGCCACTACGCTTATTGCTACCGGAGGCGGGGCGCTTATTCAGGCCGGGGCGCGTGGCTACACCTTC.

This clonotype has more than one count but fewer than ten. V gene TRBV29-1 combines with J gene TRBJ2-2; the match to TRBD1 covers 10 bases. The CDR3 contains 19 residues. In germline, CDR1 is SQVTM, CDR2 ANQGSEA. J gave up 5 bases and V 4 bases, and 19 bases lay outside the gene matches. For the CDR3, the DNA is TGCAGCGTTGGATCTCCATCCGGGACAGGGGCCATTCGTACCGGGGAGCTGTTTTTT. It specifies CSVGSPSGTGAIRTGELFF.

The chain joins TRBV6-6 to TRBJ2-1; 10 nucleotides align to TRBD2. V shed 2 bases and J 4 bases; nucleotides not matched to a gene: 5. This CDR3 region has 16 residues. CDR1 is MNHNY, CDR2 SVGAGI, per germline (reference sequence). CDR3 nucleotide sequence: TGTGCCAGCAGTTACACGGGGACTAGCGCTTACAATGAGCAGTTCTTC. Its translation is CASSYTGTSAYNEQFF.